This T cell receptor (beta chain) appears in the sequencing data of a study of blood T cell repertoires in COVID-19. Sequencing used immunoSEQ multiplex PCR; TCRdb keeps in-frame clones, though not all of them. Counted here are approximately 250,000 clones, about 89% occurring once; the ten biggest clones make up more than 3.5%. In Cohort 3, a recovered donor had either two negative PCRs, clearance, or symptom resolution. Between the trimmed V and J ends, which lost 1 base and 7 bases, there was a span of 7 bases. The CDR3 runs to 13 residues. The germline CDR1 and CDR2 sequences are SGHTA and FQGNSA.

Sequences were obtained from PBMCs or T cells enriched from blood (not recorded which). V gene TRBV7-2 combines with J gene TRBJ1-4, with D maybe TRBD1 (6 bases). The clonotype originates from a woman aged 25 to 39 who had recovered from COVID-19. CDR3 region: CASSLEGGEKLFF. In DNA form, the CDR3 reads TGTGCCAGCAGCTTAGAAGGGGGTGAAAAACTGTTTTTT.